The next 21 T cell receptor beta chains were all read from a single sample in a study of tissue T cells after allogeneic stem cell transplantation. Profiling relied on immunoSEQ multiplex PCR, and the TCRdb table lists in-frame clones only, not all of them. The table lists about 4,900 clones, about 44% of them singletons, with about 24% in the top ten. The time point is: mouse harvest day 14 after allogeneic transplant. Tail vein injection delivered 10^7 T-cell-depleted bone marrow cells and 10^6 splenic CD5+ T cells. Sequencing input: gut tissue. These receptors were obtained from a female BALB/c mouse given C57BL/6 T cells with graft-versus-host disease after an allogeneic hematopoietic cell transplant.

In the case of this clone: Mouse germline and gene names are used. CDR3 bases read: TGCACCTGCAGTGCTGACAGGGATCAAAACACCTTGTAC. Translated, it gives CTCSADRDQNTLY. Given in full, the CDR3 is CTCSADRDQNTLYF. The gene calls are TRBV1 and TRBJ2-4, with 7 positions matching TRBD1. The sequenced fragment ends 1 residue before the CDR3 boundary, so the rest is inferred from the germline J gene. V shed 3 bases and J 2 bases; nucleotides not matched to a gene: 2. CDR1 is NSQYPW and CDR2 is LRSPGD in the germline V gene (reference sequence). The CDR3 is made up of 14 amino acids.

In regard to this clone: Any gene name here is a mouse gene name. The sequenced fragment ends 1 residue before the CDR3 boundary, so the rest is inferred from the germline J gene. The V call is TRBV26, the J call TRBJ2-5; D gene ambiguous. This CDR3 comprises 11 residues. With 3 bases removed from V and 5 bases from J, the gap between germline ends came to 3 bases. From germline, CDR1 is KGHPV and CDR2 FQNQEV (reference sequence). The CDR3 reads CASSLRDTQYF. Partial CDR3 DNA: TGTGCCAGCAGTCTAAGAGACACCCAGTAC.

In regard to this clone: Mouse names are used for the genes. Read sequence stops 1 residue before the CDR3 end, and the germline J gene provides the missing end. The chain couples TRBV12-1 to TRBJ2-1, with 10 positions matching TRBD2. The CDR3 has 14 residues. Germline assignment: CDR1 SGHSN and CDR2 HYEKVE. The V segment lost 0 bases and the J segment 9 bases; nucleotides outside the gene matches: 4. The CDR3 DNA, read in part, is TGTGCCAGCTCTCTCTCTGGGGGGGCGCATGAGCAGTTC. Amino acids: CASSLSGGAHEQF. The entire CDR3 protein is CASSLSGGAHEQFF.

In this sample, this clone turned up a few times. The gene names here belong to mouse. The sequence runs out 1 residue before the end of the CDR3; the remainder is reconstructed from the germline J gene. The chain links TRBV26 to TRBJ1-4; TRBD1 aligns across 7 bases. Germline V gene sequence: CDR1 KGHPV, CDR2 FQNQEV (reference sequence). This CDR3 is 14 amino acids long. V was pared by 6 bases and J by 2 bases, with 3 bases of the junction left unmatched. The DNA read from the CDR3 is TGTGCCAGCAGCGACAGGGTCTCCAACGAAAGATTATTT. Amino acid sequence: CASSDRVSNERLF. The whole CDR3 region reads CASSDRVSNERLFF. The full variable domain, with the rest looked up from reference TRBV26 and TRBJ1-4, is NSKVIQTPRYLVKGQGQKAKMRCIPEKGHPVVFWYQQNKNNEFKFLINFQNQEVLQQIDMTEKRFSAECPSNSPCSLEIQSSEAGDSALYLCASSDRVSNERLFFGHGTKLSVL.

As concerns this clone: Genes here carry mouse names. The read stops 1 residue short of the end of the CDR3; the missing end is completed from the germline J gene. V and J are TRBV26 and TRBJ1-6; D not certain. TRBJ1-6 is treated as an ORF (open reading frame) with a function not yet certain. Germline V gene sequence: CDR1 KGHPV, CDR2 FQNQEV (reference sequence). With 4 bases removed from V and 3 bases from J, the gap between germline ends came to 7 bases. This CDR3 spans 14 amino acids. CDR3 DNA (partial): TGTGCCAGCAGTCCGCAAATCTATAATTCGCCCCTCTAC. Translated, it gives CASSPQIYNSPLY. The full CDR3 is CASSPQIYNSPLYF.

This clone was counted only a few times. Gene names and germline refer to mouse. The sequenced fragment ends 1 residue before the CDR3 boundary, so the rest is inferred from the germline J gene. The chain links TRBV26 to TRBJ1-5; D gene uncertain. Germline V lookup: CDR1 KGHPV, CDR2 FQNQEV (reference sequence). CDR3 length equals 13 residues. V lost 4 bases to trimming and J lost 1 base, with 5 bases between them. The covered CDR3 bases are TGTGCCAGCAGTCCACGAAACAACCAGGCTCCGCTT. This sequence encodes CASSPRNNQAPL. The whole CDR3 reads CASSPRNNQAPLF.

To note about this clone: Germline and genes: mouse. The read falls 1 residue short of the CDR3 end, and the missing part is taken from the germline J gene. The chain links TRBV26 to TRBJ2-4; 7 bases align to TRBD1. Germline values: CDR1 KGHPV, CDR2 FQNQEV (reference sequence). The CDR3 has 14 residues. V was clipped by 5 bases and J by 1 base; unmatched bases: 3. The CDR3 bases that were read are TGTGCCAGCAGTGGTACAGGGGGTCAAAACACCTTGTAC. This codes for CASSGTGGQNTLY. The full-length CDR3 reads as CASSGTGGQNTLYF.

A note on this clone: The genes and germline here are from mouse. The sequenced fragment ends 1 residue before the CDR3 boundary, so the rest is inferred from the germline J gene. The chain joins TRBV16 to TRBJ2-2, with 10 nucleotides matching TRBD1. Germline V gives CDR1 SGHSA, CDR2 FRNQAP. The J segment lost 11 bases and the V segment lost 3 bases, leaving 3 bases of the junction unmatched. This CDR3 region has 13 residues. The part of the CDR3 DNA that was read is TGTGCAAGCAGCTTCGGACAGGGGGTCCAGCTCTAC. Translation gives CASSFGQGVQLY. The entire CDR3 sequence reads CASSFGQGVQLYF.

This clone is medium-sized. Mouse gene names apply. The read is 1 residue too short to cover the CDR3 end, so that end is filled in from the germline J gene. This rearrangement joins TRBV19 to TRBJ2-7; TRBD2 aligns across 11 bases. This CDR3 is built from 14 residues. Trimming cost V 2 bases and J 4 bases; bases outside gene matches: 2. Germline V gene data show CDR1 as FNHDT and CDR2 as SITEND (reference sequence). The CDR3 region is CASSMGTGGYEQYF. CDR3 DNA (partial): TGTGCCAGCAGTATGGGGACTGGGGGTTATGAACAGTAC.

This clone came up a few times. Gene names and germline refer to mouse. The read gets to within 1 residue of the CDR3 end, and the germline J gene fills in the rest. This chain uses TRBV3 with TRBJ2-3, with 8 bases that match TRBD2. The CDR3 has 15 amino acids. J gave up 0 bases and V 5 bases, and 4 bases lay outside the gene matches. Per the germline V gene, CDR1 is SNHLY and CDR2 is FYNGKV (reference sequence). The DNA read from the CDR3 is TGTGCCAGCAGCCGCGGACTGGGTAGTGCAGAAACGCTGTAT. Translation: CASSRGLGSAETLY. The whole CDR3 is CASSRGLGSAETLYF.

In its sample, this clone was seen a few times. Germline and genes here are mouse. The read finishes 1 residue shy of the CDR3 end, and the germline J gene is used to complete it. V gene TRBV5 combines with J gene TRBJ2-5; D call uncertain. V lost 0 bases and J 6 bases, leaving 13 bases between the germline ends. The CDR3 is made up of 15 amino acids. CDR1 and CDR2 (germline): LGHNA, YNLKQL (reference sequence). The CDR3 bases that were read are TGTGCCAGCAGCCAAGATGGCGGGATGATTGACACCCAGTAC. Translation gives CASSQDGGMIDTQY. The CDR3 in full is CASSQDGGMIDTQYF.

For this clone: Here the gene names and germline are mouse. The read stops 1 residue short of the end of the CDR3; the missing end is completed from the germline J gene. The J gene is TRBJ1-3, the V gene TRBV23; no check of the table's D call, TRBD1, against the DNA was made. Germline V gene data show CDR1 as KGHTA and CDR2 as FQNQQP. The CDR3 has 14 residues. The CDR3 reads CSSSQSVSGNTLYF. The sequenced CDR3 bases are TGCTCCAGCAGTCAATCAGTTTCTGGAAATACGCTCTAT.

To note about this clone: Germline and genes: mouse. The read halts 1 residue ahead of the CDR3 end, with the missing end drawn from the germline J gene. The chain couples TRBV2 to TRBJ1-3; 9 nucleotides align to TRBD1. The ends lost 0 bases at V and 0 bases at J; junction bases unmatched: 3. CDR1 is LGHNA and CDR2 is YSYQKL in the germline V gene. The CDR3 runs 17 residues. CDR3 sequence reads: CASSQETGGLSGNTLYF. The sequenced part of the CDR3 DNA is TGTGCCAGCAGCCAAGAGACAGGGGGTCTTTCTGGAAATACGCTCTAT. Variable domain in full (rest from reference TRBV2 and TRBJ1-3): DPKIIQKPKYLVAVTGSEKILICEQYLGHNAMYWYRQSAKKPLEFMFSYSYQKLMDNQTASSRFQPQSSKKNHLDLQITALKPDDSATYFCASSQETGGLSGNTLYFGEGSRLIVV.

As regards this clone: Mouse germline and gene names are used. The CDR3 end lies 1 residue beyond the end of the read and is filled in from the germline J gene. This sequence joins TRBV19 and TRBJ2-1, with 8 bases that match TRBD2. Germline CDR1 and CDR2: FNHDT and SITEND (reference sequence). CDR3 length: 13 amino acids. V was pared by 6 bases and J by 4 bases, with 3 bases of the junction left unmatched. CDR3 DNA, as far as it was read: TGTGCCAGCACCCGGGACTGGTATGCTGAGCAGTTC. Translation gives CASTRDWYAEQF. The entire CDR3 reads CASTRDWYAEQFF. The full variable domain, in which reference TRBV19 and TRBJ2-1 provide the parts outside the CDR3, is GGIITQTPKFLIGQEGQKLTLKCQQNFNHDTMYWYRQDSGKGLRLIYYSITENDLQKGDLSEGYDASREKKSSFSLTVTSAQKNEMAVFLCASTRDWYAEQFFGPGTRLTVL.

As to this clone: Gene names follow the mouse nomenclature. The read is 1 residue too short to cover the CDR3 end, so that end is filled in from the germline J gene. This chain connects TRBV26 to TRBJ1-2; tentative D call: TRBD1 (5 bases). The CDR3 totals 13 residues. The V gene's germline CDR1 is KGHPV and CDR2 FQNQEV (reference sequence). The germline V and J ends were trimmed by 3 bases and 4 bases, with 9 bases remaining between them. The CDR3 DNA, read in part, is TGTGCCAGCAGTCTAAGGGGCAGCTCCGACTACACC. Translating gives CASSLRGSSDYT. The CDR3 in its entirety is CASSLRGSSDYTF.

This clone was seen only a few times. Germline and genes: mouse. The read finishes 1 residue shy of the CDR3 end, and the germline J gene is used to complete it. The chain joins TRBV26 to TRBJ2-5, with 10 bases matching TRBD1. V trimming: 4 bases; J trimming: 7 bases; junction bases outside the gene matches: 5. Germline V gene lookup returns CDR1 KGHPV and CDR2 FQNQEV (reference sequence). This CDR3 spans 14 amino acids. CDR3 region: CASSPGTGVNTQYF. The sequenced CDR3 bases are TGTGCCAGCAGTCCCGGGACAGGGGTAAACACCCAGTAC.

To note about this clone: Germline and genes here are mouse. The missing CDR3 end, 1 residue past where the read stops, is filled in from the germline J gene. The chain joins TRBV13-2 to TRBJ2-5, with TRBD2 matching over 10 bases. V was clipped by 5 bases and J by 1 base; unmatched bases: 1. Germline V gene sequence: CDR1 NNHNN, CDR2 SYGAGS (reference sequence). The CDR3 spans 14 residues. The sequenced part of the CDR3 DNA is TGTGCCAGCGGGGGACTGGGGTACCAAGACACCCAGTAC. Translating it yields CASGGLGYQDTQY. The full CDR3 is CASGGLGYQDTQYF.

As to this clone: All gene names here are mouse names. With the read ending 1 residue before the CDR3 end, the germline J gene is used to fill in that end. The V gene is TRBV3, the J gene TRBJ1-4, with 7 bases aligning to TRBD1. Germline values: CDR1 SNHLY, CDR2 FYNGKV (reference sequence). With V trimmed by 5 bases and J by 7 bases, 1 base remained unmatched. The CDR3 length is 12 residues. Incomplete CDR3 DNA: TGTGCCAGCAGCACAGGGGTCGAAAGATTATTT. Protein: CASSTGVERLF. The entire CDR3 reads CASSTGVERLFF.

About this clone itself: The genes and germline here are from mouse. The missing CDR3 end, 1 residue past where the read stops, is filled in from the germline J gene. V usage is TRBV13-3 and J usage is TRBJ2-7, with TRBD2 matching 8 bases. This CDR3 has 15 amino acids. Trimming removed 2 bases from V and 1 base from J; junction bases left unmatched: 5. The V gene's germline CDR1 is NNHDY and CDR2 SYVADS. The covered CDR3 bases are TGTGCCAGCAGTGAGAGCTGGGGGGCGTCCTATGAACAGTAC. Its protein is CASSESWGASYEQY. The whole CDR3 sequence is CASSESWGASYEQYF.

This clone is deemed medium-sized (0.01 to 0.1%). Each gene name is a mouse one. The CDR3 extends 1 residue past the end of the read, so its final part is completed from the germline J gene. This same CDR3 is encoded by further DNA sequences in the sample. The chain carries TRBV16 and TRBJ1-1; tentative D call: TRBD1 (5 bases). CDR1 is SGHSA, CDR2 FRNQAP, per germline. There are 13 residues in the CDR3. Trimming removed 3 bases at V and 3 bases at J, with 8 bases between. CDR3 bases read: TGTGCAAGCAGCTTGGGGGGGGACACAGAAGTCTTC. Protein: CASSLGGDTEVF. The full CDR3 reads CASSLGGDTEVFF.

Turning to this clone: Gene names and germline match the mouse. From the germline J gene comes the end of the CDR3, since the read stops 1 residue before it. The rearrangement uses TRBV19 and TRBJ2-5, with 9 bases lining up with TRBD2. The ends lost 4 bases at V and 4 bases at J; junction bases unmatched: 1. The CDR3 consists of 13 residues. Germline CDR1 reads FNHDT; CDR2 reads SITEND (reference sequence). The DNA read from the CDR3 is TGTGCCAGCAGTCGACTGGGGGAAGACACCCAGTAC. Amino acid sequence: CASSRLGEDTQY. The full CDR3 reads CASSRLGEDTQYF.